This section outlines one T cell receptor beta chain sequence together with its context. What it binds is not known. The germline V gene has CDR1 GTSNPN and CDR2 SVGIG (reference sequence). This CDR3 region has 13 residues. V was pared by 3 bases and J by 9 bases, with 10 bases of the junction left unmatched. Absence of ophthalmopathy within 18 months of follow-up defined stable hyperthyroidism. Aged 18 to 65, hyperthyroidism patients had been newly diagnosed, with under 2 months' duration. The PBMC fraction was derived from around 9.4 ml of fresh peripheral blood. TCR beta CDR3 regions were amplified from RNA transcripts. First-round RT-PCR employed HTBI primers, with a second-round multiplex PCR after it. MiXCR, run by TCRdb on the multiplex PCR reads, gives a single entry per CDR3 protein. The sample has hundreds of thousands of distinct CDR3 sequences, around a fifth seen once; the top ten hold around 6.5%.

This specimen comes from a study of Graves' ophthalmopathy and Graves' hyperthyroidism. Whole-study findings and limits: The study's model predicted ophthalmopathy progression at about 64% sensitivity and 72% to 85% specificity.

The TCR comes from a young woman with stable Graves' hyperthyroidism. Some clones in this sample may be carry-over from other donors' samples. Sequencing was done on a sample of peripheral blood. This rearrangement joins TRBV30 to TRBJ1-1, with 7 nucleotides matching TRBD1. This CDR3 is CAWREGAPSKAFF. CDR3 coding DNA: TGTGCCTGGAGGGAGGGGGCGCCTTCCAAAGCTTTCTTT.